Below, 30 T cell receptor beta chains from the same sample are listed, as sequenced in a study of T cells in Graves' hyperthyroidism and ophthalmopathy. From RNA transcripts, TCR beta CDR3 regions were amplified. A first-round RT-PCR of the TCR CDR3 used the HTBI primer set. MiXCR was run by TCRdb on the multiplex PCR reads, yielding one entry per CDR3 protein. The sample carries over 350,000 distinct CDR3 sequences, about 14% recorded once. Sequencing input: blood. The receptors were gathered from a man aged 45-60 years with Graves' ophthalmopathy.

This clonotype was counted ten times or more. This sequence joins TRBV15 and TRBJ2-1; 11 bases align to TRBD2. This CDR3 has 16 residues. From germline, CDR1 is LNHNV and CDR2 YYDKDF (reference sequence). Germline trimming cut 4 bases from V and 10 bases from J; bases unmatched to any gene: 12. CDR3 in DNA: TGTGCCACCAGCACGCGACTAGCGGGGAAAGATCTGGAGCAGTTCTTC. As protein: CATSTRLAGKDLEQFF.

The chain links TRBV5-6 to TRBJ2-1; 8 bases match TRBD2. The CDR3 is 16 amino acids. Trimming at V came to 1 base and at J to 4 bases, leaving 7 bases not matched to a gene. Germline values: CDR1 SGHDT, CDR2 YYEEEE. Written as DNA, the CDR3 is TGTGCCAGCAGCTTGACAACTAGCGGAGATTACAATGAGCAGTTCTTC. This translates into CASSLTTSGDYNEQFF.

The chain couples TRBV14 to TRBJ2-1; TRBD2 agrees at 10 bases. Trimming took 1 base from V and 7 from J; bases not matched to a gene: 7. There are 16 residues in the CDR3. CDR1 is SGHDN, CDR2 FVKESK, per germline. The CDR3: CASSQAERGGSNEQFF. DNA for the CDR3: TGTGCCAGCAGCCAAGCCGAGCGGGGGGGGAGTAATGAGCAGTTCTTC.

This clonotype was counted ten times or more. The chain combines TRBV7-2 with TRBJ1-5; a possible D gene is TRBD1 (6 bases). Deletions cut 1 base from V and 6 bases from J, with 19 bases between. This CDR3 is 17 amino acids long. Germline CDR1 reads SGHTA; CDR2 reads FQGNSA. The CDR3 region has the DNA TGTGCCAGCAGCTTAGGGACGGGTGCGACAGGCAGTCAGCCCCAGCATTTT. It is translated as CASSLGTGATGSQPQHF.

This clonotype has only a few counts. The CDR3 nucleotides are TGTGCCAGCAGTGCTAGCAGGGACAGCAATCAGCCCCAGCATTTT. Its protein product is CASSASRDSNQPQHF. The V gene is TRBV2, the J gene TRBJ1-5; the D gene is possibly TRBD1 (5 bases). Between the trimmed V and J ends, which lost 4 bases and 1 base, there was a span of 11 bases. The CDR3 is 15 amino acids. CDR1 and CDR2 (germline): SNHLY, FYNNEI.

On this clonotype itself: Being one base from a much bigger clone, this may be a read error. This chain joins TRBV28 and TRBJ1-4; the D is unclear. The V gene's germline CDR1 is MDHEN and CDR2 SYDVKM. The CDR3 is 15 amino acids. CDR3 nucleotides: TGTGCCAACAGTTTATCACGCGAACCGAATGAAAAACTGTTTTTT. As protein: CANSLSREPNEKLFF. The whole variable domain, filled in from reference TRBV28 and TRBJ1-4, reads DVKVTQSSRYLVKRTGEKVFLECVQDMDHENMFWYRQDPGLGLRLIYFSYDVKMKEKGDIPEGYSVSREKKERFSLILESASTNQTSMYLCANSLSREPNEKLFFGSGTQLSVL.

Regarding this clonotype: Given a much more abundant clone one base away, this may be a read error. The chain has TRBV29-1 and TRBJ2-1, with 10 bases aligning to TRBD2. Germline loops: CDR1 SQVTM, CDR2 ANQGSEA. This CDR3 spans 18 amino acids. This chain's CDR3 is CSVSLAGTETRSYNEQSF. The DNA for the CDR3 is TGCAGCGTTTCACTAGCGGGAACCGAAACCCGCTCCTACAATGAGCAGTCCTTC.

This clonotype was seen at least ten times. The chain employs TRBV11-2 and TRBJ2-2; TRBD1 aligns across 9 bases. This CDR3 has 16 amino acids. V lost 3 bases, J lost 2 bases, and 4 bases stayed unmatched. The germline V gene encodes CDR1 SGHAT and CDR2 FQNNGV. CDR3 sequence reads: CASSFRTGDNTGELFF. DNA for the CDR3: TGTGCCAGCAGCTTCCGGACAGGGGACAACACCGGGGAGCTGTTTTTT.

The rearrangement joins TRBV29-1 to TRBJ2-5; 8 bases agree with TRBD1. V lost 4 bases and J lost 5; bases outside the gene matches: 3. This CDR3 comprises 12 residues. Per germline, CDR1 SQVTM and CDR2 ANQGSEA. Written as DNA, the CDR3 is TGCAGCGTTGCACAGGGGGAGGAGACCCAGTACTTC. It is translated as CSVAQGEETQYF.

This clonotype occurred a few times. This chain joins TRBV20-1 and TRBJ1-1; weak D call: TRBD1 (5 bases). The CDR3 totals 13 residues. Germline V gene sequence: CDR1 DFQATT, CDR2 SNEGSKA (reference sequence). CDR3 amino acids: CGGTLSANTEAFF. CDR3 DNA: TGCGGCGGGACGCTCTCTGCGAACACTGAAGCTTTCTTT.

This chain joins TRBV24-1 and TRBJ1-5; D may be TRBD1 (5 bases). This CDR3 comprises 14 residues. Per the germline V gene, CDR1 is KGHDR and CDR2 is SFDVKD. Trimming took 4 bases from V and 4 from J, leaving 10 bases between them. The CDR3 region has the DNA TGTGCCACCAGTGAGGAGGACAATAATCAGCCCCAGCATTTT. Translating it yields CATSEEDNNQPQHF.

This clonotype has ten or more counts. The chain recombines TRBV11-2 with TRBJ2-1; the D gene is possibly TRBD1 (6 bases). Germline CDR1 reads SGHAT; CDR2 reads FQNNGV. Trimming pared 3 bases from V and 3 bases from J, leaving 15 bases between. The CDR3 covers 16 residues. CDR3 loop: CASSFSTGTRYNEQFF. DNA for the CDR3: TGTGCCAGCAGCTTCTCTACCGGGACACGCTACAATGAGCAGTTCTTC.

This clonotype showed up many times. The rearrangement joins TRBV30 to TRBJ1-2; 10 positions agree with TRBD1. The CDR3 runs 13 residues. CDR1 is GTSNPN and CDR2 is SVGIG in the germline V gene (reference sequence). Unmatched junction bases numbered 7, after V lost 5 bases and J lost 7 bases. The CDR3 sequence: CAWETGQGVGYTF. CDR3 bases: TGTGCCTGGGAGACCGGACAGGGGGTTGGCTACACCTTC. Together with reference TRBV30 and TRBJ1-2, the CDR3 gives the full variable domain: SQTIHQWPATLVQPVGSPLSLECTVEGTSNPNLYWYRQAAGRGLQLLFYSVGIGQISSEVPQNLSASRPQDRQFILSSKKLLLSDSGFYLCAWETGQGVGYTFGSGTRLTVV.

A note on this clonotype: A much larger clone sits a single nucleotide away, making a read error possible. The chain combines TRBV20-1 with TRBJ2-1, with unresolved D. The J call may be in error: the DNA end matches TRBJ2-7 better. Germline lookup yields CDR1 DFQATT and CDR2 SNEGSKA (reference sequence). The CDR3 is made up of 11 amino acids. The CDR3 here is CSADLYNEQYF. The CDR3 coding sequence is TGCAGTGCAGATCTGTACAATGAGCAGTACTTC.

This clonotype was counted ten times or more. The chain uses TRBV7-9 and TRBJ2-5; 9 nucleotides line up with TRBD1. The CDR3 totals 17 residues. In germline, CDR1 is SEHNR, CDR2 FQNEAQ (reference sequence). V was pared by 4 bases and J by 6 bases, with 15 bases of the junction left unmatched. The DNA of the CDR3 is TGTGCCAGCAGCTGGTTCGCGACAGGGGGTATTTGGAAGACCCAGTACTTC. Its protein product is CASSWFATGGIWKTQYF.

This clonotype has a count of ten or more. This CDR3 is CASSIALAGTAYEQYF. The CDR3 DNA follows: TGTGCCAGTAGTATAGCACTAGCGGGGACCGCCTACGAGCAGTACTTC. The V call is TRBV19, the J call TRBJ2-7, with TRBD2 identical over 10 bases. Germline CDR1 reads LNHDA; CDR2 reads SQIVND (reference sequence). The trim removed 1 base at V and 2 bases at J, leaving 5 bases unmatched. The CDR3 runs 16 residues.

This clonotype was recorded a few times. The chain is built from TRBV3-1 and TRBJ1-4; tentatively, D is TRBD1 (6 bases). Germline CDR1 reads LGHDT; CDR2 reads YNNKEL (reference sequence). The CDR3 has 15 amino acids. The V end lost 0 bases, the J end lost 8 bases, and 13 bases lay between the germline ends. CDR3: CASSQDDRIREKLFF. The DNA of the CDR3 is TGTGCCAGCAGCCAAGATGACAGGATACGGGAAAAACTGTTTTTT.

This clonotype was seen many times. The chain couples TRBV27 to TRBJ2-5, with D possibly matching TRBD2 (6 bases). CDR1 is MNHEY, CDR2 SMNVEV, per germline (reference sequence). The V end was cut by 5 bases, the J end by 4 bases, with 11 bases between. This CDR3 is 13 amino acids long. This CDR3 is CASSHGGLETQYF. As DNA, the CDR3 is TGTGCCAGCAGTCATGGAGGGTTAGAGACCCAGTACTTC.

This clonotype has ten or more counts. This chain links TRBV20-1 with TRBJ1-3, with D unresolved. The V gene lost 2 bases and the J gene lost 4 bases, with 18 bases spanning the gap. The CDR3 is made up of 16 amino acids. Looked up from germline, CDR1 is DFQATT and CDR2 is SNEGSKA (reference sequence). The CDR3 protein is CSARPPSGGPGNTIYF. DNA of the CDR3: TGCAGTGCTAGACCCCCCAGCGGAGGACCCGGAAACACCATATATTTT.

This clonotype was observed at least ten times. The chain links TRBV28 to TRBJ1-1, with 7 bases matching TRBD1. The germline CDR1 and CDR2 sequences are MDHEN and SYDVKM. J was trimmed by 1 base and V by 5 bases; bases with no gene match: 4. CDR3 size: 14 residues. CDR3 region: CASSQRQGNTEAFF. The CDR3 DNA reads TGTGCCAGCAGTCAACGACAGGGGAACACTGAAGCTTTCTTT.

This clonotype has just a few counts. The chain combines TRBV28 with TRBJ2-1; a weak D match, TRBD2 (5 bases). The CDR3 extends over 17 amino acids. V lost 5 bases to trimming and J lost 5 bases, with 22 bases between them. The germline gives CDR1 MDHEN, CDR2 SYDVKM. CDR3 sequence: CASSDPKAEGGNNEQFF. The CDR3 bases are TGTGCCAGCAGTGATCCTAAGGCCGAGGGTGGGAACAATGAGCAGTTCTTC.

V and J are TRBV9 and TRBJ2-1; 7 bases are a match to TRBD1. Per germline, CDR1 SGDLS and CDR2 YYNGEE. CDR3 size: 14 residues. V lost 3 bases and J lost 2; bases outside the gene matches: 2. The CDR3 DNA reads as TGTGCCAGCAGCGAACAGGGGCCCTACAATGAGCAGTTCTTC. Protein product: CASSEQGPYNEQFF.

In its sample, this clonotype was seen a few times. The rearrangement links TRBV20-1 to TRBJ1-1; 9 positions match TRBD1. The germline gives CDR1 DFQATT, CDR2 SNEGSKA (reference sequence). The CDR3 is 15 amino acids. Trimming cost V 2 bases and J 1 base; bases outside gene matches: 5. CDR3 sequence (DNA): TGCAGTGCTAGAACGGGACAGGGAGCGAACACTGAAGCTTTCTTT. It is translated as CSARTGQGANTEAFF.

The chain recombines TRBV20-1 with TRBJ2-3; TRBD2 agrees at 11 bases. The CDR3 runs 15 residues. Per germline, CDR1 DFQATT and CDR2 SNEGSKA (reference sequence). J was trimmed by 5 bases and V by 5 bases; bases with no gene match: 9. The CDR3 protein is CSADQLAGVVDTQYF. CDR3 in DNA: TGCAGTGCTGACCAACTAGCGGGAGTTGTAGATACGCAGTATTTT.

The V gene is TRBV11-2, the J gene TRBJ1-6; a possible D gene is TRBD1 (5 bases). The CDR3 has 16 amino acids. Germline V gene lookup returns CDR1 SGHAT and CDR2 FQNNGV. V was clipped by 2 bases and J by 4 bases, with 12 bases between them. This CDR3 reads CASSLRDVGYNSPLHF. CDR3 coding DNA: TGTGCCAGCAGCTTAAGGGACGTAGGATATAATTCACCCCTCCACTTT. The whole variable domain, filled in from reference TRBV11-2 and TRBJ1-6, reads EAGVAQSPRYKIIEKRQSVAFWCNPISGHATLYWYQQILGQGPKLLIQFQNNGVVDDSQLPKDRFSAERLKGVDSTLKIQPAKLEDSAVYLCASSLRDVGYNSPLHFGNGTRLTVT.

This clonotype was picked up many times. The rearrangement uses TRBV5-1 and TRBJ2-7; a possible D gene is TRBD1 (5 bases). Germline CDR1 and CDR2: SGHRS and YFSETQ. V lost 0 bases to trimming and J lost 2 bases, with 18 bases between them. This CDR3 contains 17 residues. CDR3 residues: CASSLAQGEQPTYEQYF. The CDR3, as DNA: TGCGCCAGCAGCTTGGCCCAGGGTGAACAACCAACCTACGAGCAGTACTTC.

The J gene is TRBJ2-7, the V gene TRBV11-2; the D is unclear. Germline values: CDR1 SGHAT, CDR2 FQNNGV. This CDR3 is built from 14 residues. Trimming shortened V by 6 bases and J by 2 bases, and 14 bases separated the two germline ends. CDR3 sequence reads: CASRTGGPAYEQYF. In DNA, the CDR3 is TGTGCCAGCAGAACGGGTGGGCCGGCCTACGAGCAGTACTTC.

This clonotype has ten or more counts. The chain links TRBV7-8 to TRBJ2-1; D is unclear. V was shortened by 1 base and J by 1 base, with 8 bases between the two germline ends. The CDR3 totals 15 residues. Germline CDR1 SGHVS, CDR2 FQNEAQ. CDR3 sequence: CASSLGLGSYNEQFF. CDR3 nucleotides: TGTGCCAGCAGCTTAGGTCTGGGTTCCTACAATGAGCAGTTCTTC. The full variable domain, with the rest looked up from reference TRBV7-8 and TRBJ2-1, is GAGVSQSPRYKVAKRGQDVALRCDPISGHVSLFWYQQALGQGPEFLTYFQNEAQLDKSGLPSDRFFAERPEGSVSTLKIQRTQQEDSAVYLCASSLGLGSYNEQFFGPGTRLTVL.

Turning to this clonotype: A much more abundant neighbour one base away suggests this may be a read error. V and J are TRBV4-1 and TRBJ2-2; a possible D gene is TRBD2 (5 bases). CDR1 MGHRA and CDR2 YSYEKL come from the germline V gene. The CDR3 consists of 14 residues. As DNA, the CDR3 is TGCGCCAGCAGCCAAGGACCACAAGACGGGGAGCTGCTTTTT. Amino acids: CASSQGPQDGELLF.

This clonotype was observed a few times. A much larger clone is a single base away; this may be a read error. The rearrangement uses TRBV20-1 and TRBJ2-3; D tentatively reads TRBD1 or TRBD2 (6 bases each). CDR1 is DFQATT, CDR2 SNEGSKA, per germline (reference sequence). V dropped 5 bases and J dropped 7 bases, with 25 bases sitting between them. The CDR3 consists of 16 residues. This chain's CDR3 is CSASELGGRGWNTQYF. DNA of the CDR3: TGCAGTGCTTCTGAACTGGGGGGCAGGGGATGGAATACGCAGTATTTT.